Listed below are T cell receptor beta chains from one sample, sequenced in a study of regulatory T cells in long-lasting Graves disease. TCRdb analysed the multiplex PCR reads with MiXCR anew, one entry per CDR3 protein. Of 400,000 to 500,000 distinct CDR3 sequences in the sample, around 20% were seen once. Source: peripheral blood mononuclear cells (PBMCs), taken when the disease was refractory, from a patient treated with antithyroid drugs. These receptors were taken from a female donor with Graves disease. CDR3s include the opening cysteine and the closing phenylalanine or tryptophan. The order of the fields is clone size, D gene, J gene, V gene, CDR3 protein, CDR3 DNA. D genes are given only for firm matches. Part of the rows lack a size; the others show once, few, many or a class for expanded clones.

size: NA; D: TRBD1; J: TRBJ2-6; V: TRBV6-1; CDR3: CASSDGTGDSLNSGANVLTF; DNA: TGTGCCAGCAGTGACGGGACAGGGGACTCATTAAACTCTGGGGCCAACGTCCTGACTTTC
size: many; D: NA; J: TRBJ1-1; V: TRBV2; CDR3: CASSGASGGNTEAFF; DNA: TGTGCCAGCAGTGGGGCATCCGGAGGGAACACTGAAGCTTTCTTT
size: few; D: NA; J: TRBJ2-7; V: TRBV5-1; CDR3: CASSLDLEGEQYF; DNA: TGCGCCAGCAGCTTGGATTTGGAAGGCGAGCAGTACTTC
size: few; D: TRBD2; J: TRBJ2-1; V: TRBV2; CDR3: CASSRTSGSDNEQFF; DNA: TGTGCCAGCAGTCGGACTAGCGGGAGTGACAATGAGCAGTTCTTC
size: NA; D: NA; J: TRBJ2-7; V: TRBV6-6; CDR3: CASSYSIPGFYEQYF; DNA: TGTGCCAGCAGTTACTCGATACCAGGATTCTACGAGCAGTACTTC
size: many; D: NA; J: TRBJ2-2; V: TRBV7-8; CDR3: CASSSEVVSRVELFF; DNA: TGTGCCAGCAGCTCCGAAGTCGTCAGTAGAGTTGAGCTGTTTTTT
size: NA; D: NA; J: TRBJ2-7; V: TRBV25-1; CDR3: CASSESTHHPYEQYF; DNA: TGTGCCAGCAGTGAATCAACGCATCACCCCTACGAGCAGTACTTC
size: NA; D: NA; J: TRBJ2-7; V: TRBV10-1; CDR3: CASSESSELGVDEQYF; DNA: TGCGCCAGCAGTGAGTCATCGGAACTAGGGGTTGACGAGCAGTACTTC
size: NA; D: TRBD1; J: TRBJ2-2; V: TRBV30; CDR3: CAWKIRDRDSGELFF; DNA: TGTGCCTGGAAAATCCGGGACAGGGATTCCGGGGAGCTGTTTTTT
size: NA; D: TRBD2; J: TRBJ2-5; V: TRBV28; CDR3: CASIGASGVEETQYF; DNA: TGTGCCAGCATCGGGGCTAGCGGAGTGGAGGAGACCCAGTACTTC
size: NA; D: NA; J: TRBJ1-5; V: TRBV20-1; CDR3: CSALREGRNQPQHF; DNA: TGCAGTGCCTTGAGGGAGGGTCGCAATCAGCCCCAGCATTTT
size: few; D: NA; J: TRBJ1-6; V: TRBV3-1; CDR3: CASRQGRNNSPLHF; DNA: TGTGCCAGCAGACAGGGACGGAATAATTCACCCCTCCACTTT
size: many; D: NA; J: TRBJ1-5; V: TRBV27; CDR3: CASSPKQGYSNQPQHF; DNA: TGTGCCAGCAGTCCTAAACAGGGCTATAGCAATCAGCCCCAGCATTTT